This entry features one T cell receptor beta chain sequence. The entry originates in a study of blood T cell repertoires in COVID-19. Study context: From T cells, B-cell-depleted T cells, or PBMCs came the material, which was cDNA or gDNA.

TCRdb's table, derived via immunoSEQ multiplex PCR, lists solely in-frame clones and lacks some. The repertoire has almost 300,000 clones, around nine tenths of them found once; the top ten carry around 1.2%. Trimming took 6 bases from V and 4 from J, leaving 10 bases between them. This CDR3 comprises 12 residues. Germline V gene data show CDR1 as MDHEN and CDR2 as SYDVKM. The sequence was collected from a man in his 70s with acute or convalescent COVID-19. The specimen sequenced was peripheral blood. This sequence joins TRBV28 and TRBJ2-7; the D gene is possibly TRBD1 (6 bases). The CDR3 protein is CASSRTGYEQYF. As DNA, the CDR3 is TGTGCCAGCAGCCGAACAGGGTACGAGCAGTACTTC.